The 4 T cell receptor beta chains below come from one sample, sequenced in a study of blood T cell repertoires in COVID-19. Using immunoSEQ multiplex PCR, the repertoire was profiled, and TCRdb retains in-frame clones only, with some absent. The sample contains approximately 300,000 clones, about 85% of which appear only once. Sequencing was performed on peripheral blood. All receptors derive from a human donor with COVID-19, enrolled during active disease. The donor label of this sample is uncertain.

This clone was counted a few times. DNA of the CDR3: TGTGCCAGCAGTGTGGACAGGGACAATCAGCCCCAGCATTTT. It specifies CASSVDRDNQPQHF. This chain links TRBV2 with TRBJ1-5; 8 nucleotides align to TRBD1. This CDR3 contains 14 residues. Per the germline V gene, CDR1 is SNHLY and CDR2 is FYNNEI. Trimming took 4 bases from V and 3 from J; bases not matched to a gene: 2.

This rearrangement joins TRBV29-1 to TRBJ2-3, with 11 bases matching TRBD2. Germline values: CDR1 SQVTM, CDR2 ANQGSEA. V was pared by 6 bases and J by 5 bases, with 22 bases of the junction left unmatched. This CDR3 is built from 19 residues. The CDR3 sequence is CSVPTSGSILGAGGDTQYF. CDR3 DNA: TGCAGCGTCCCCACTAGCGGGAGTATATTAGGGGCAGGTGGAGATACGCAGTATTTT.

The J gene is TRBJ2-1, the V gene TRBV14, with 9 bases aligning to TRBD2. CDR3 length equals 15 residues. Looked up from germline, CDR1 is SGHDN and CDR2 is FVKESK. V shed 3 bases and J 6 bases; nucleotides not matched to a gene: 6. The CDR3: CASSHSGRVVNEQFF. For the CDR3, the DNA is TGTGCCAGCAGCCATAGCGGGAGAGTAGTCAATGAGCAGTTCTTC.

The chain joins TRBV7-2 to TRBJ2-7; 11 nucleotides line up with TRBD2. The germline V gene has CDR1 SGHTA and CDR2 FQGNSA. CDR3 size: 16 residues. Trimming took 1 base from V and 3 from J; bases not matched to a gene: 5. CDR3 DNA sequence: TGTGCCAGCAGCTTAGAAAGGACTAGCGGGTACTACGAGCAGTACTTC. The encoded protein is CASSLERTSGYYEQYF.